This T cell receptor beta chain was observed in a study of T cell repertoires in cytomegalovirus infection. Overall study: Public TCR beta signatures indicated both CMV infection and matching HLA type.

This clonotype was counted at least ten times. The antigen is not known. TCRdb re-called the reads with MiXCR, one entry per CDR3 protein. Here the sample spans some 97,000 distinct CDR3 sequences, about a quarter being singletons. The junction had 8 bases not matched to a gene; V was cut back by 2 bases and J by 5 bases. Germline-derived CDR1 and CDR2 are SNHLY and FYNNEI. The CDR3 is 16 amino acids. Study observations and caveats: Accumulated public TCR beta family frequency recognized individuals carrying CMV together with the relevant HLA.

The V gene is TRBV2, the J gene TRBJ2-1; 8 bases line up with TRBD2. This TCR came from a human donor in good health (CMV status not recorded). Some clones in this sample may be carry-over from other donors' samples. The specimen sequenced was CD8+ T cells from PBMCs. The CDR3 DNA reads TGTGCCAGCAGTGAATGGCGGGAGGCCCCAAACAATGAGCAGTTCTTC. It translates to CASSEWREAPNNEQFF.